Each of the 32 T cell receptor beta chains below was sequenced from the same sample in a study of blood T cell repertoires in COVID-19. Clones were read by immunoSEQ multiplex PCR, and TCRdb kept only the in-frame ones, dropping some. This repertoire shows about 54,000 clones, approximately 80% found once; its top ten account for about 6.2%. The specimen sequenced was peripheral blood. The receptors here all came from a human donor in a cohort sampled during active or convalescent COVID-19.

J is TRBJ2-7 and V is TRBV6-5; 8 bases line up with TRBD1. The CDR3 sequence is 15 residues long. Germline CDR1 and CDR2: MNHEY and SVGAGI. V shed 6 bases, J shed 1 base, and the junction held 8 bases outside the gene matches. CDR3: CASRARGQGSYEQYF. The CDR3 DNA is TGTGCCAGCAGAGCAAGAGGACAGGGTTCCTACGAGCAGTACTTC.

V gene TRBV9 combines with J gene TRBJ1-1; D unresolved. This CDR3 comprises 13 residues. Per germline, CDR1 SGDLS and CDR2 YYNGEE. V lost 1 base and J lost 1, with 5 bases in between. The CDR3, as DNA: TGTGCCAGCAGCGTAAGCTCGAACACTGAAGCTTTCTTT. It is translated as CASSVSSNTEAFF.

The rearrangement links TRBV3-1 (or the pseudogene TRBV3-2) to TRBJ2-7; tentatively, D is TRBD2 (6 bases). Looked up from germline, CDR1 is LGHDT and CDR2 is YNNKEL (reference sequence). This CDR3 contains 13 residues. The V end lost 5 bases, the J end lost 5 bases, and 13 bases lay between the germline ends. CDR3 residues: CASSTRAGNEQYF. The CDR3 DNA follows: TGTGCCAGCAGCACCCGCGCGGGGAACGAGCAGTACTTC.

The chain carries TRBV9 and TRBJ2-7; D is possibly TRBD2 (6 bases). V gave up 0 bases and J gave up 3 bases, with 13 bases separating them. The CDR3 has 15 amino acids. Germline V gene data show CDR1 as SGDLS and CDR2 as YYNGEE. In nucleotides, the CDR3 is TGTGCCAGCAGCGTAGCGGGAGAGGGTGGCTACGAGCAGTACTTC. Its translation: CASSVAGEGGYEQYF.

The CDR3 sequence is CASSQGQGATRGTEAFF. The CDR3 DNA reads TGCGCCAGCAGCCAAGGGCAGGGGGCCACGAGGGGCACTGAAGCTTTCTTT. The V call is TRBV4-1, the J call TRBJ1-1; 8 positions match TRBD1. This CDR3 is 17 amino acids long. Germline CDR1 is MGHRA and CDR2 is YSYEKL. V shed 1 base and J 4 bases; nucleotides not matched to a gene: 11.

V and J are TRBV5-1 and TRBJ1-4, with a possible D match to TRBD1 (5 bases). The length of the CDR3 is 17 residues. Trimming removed 5 bases at V and 6 bases at J, with 23 bases between. Germline CDR1 SGHRS, CDR2 YFSETQ. This chain's CDR3 is CASRPNPRVGGDEKLFF. The CDR3 nucleotides are TGCGCCAGCAGACCCAATCCCAGGGTAGGAGGGGATGAAAAACTGTTTTTT.

V is TRBV7-9 and J is TRBJ2-2; D possibly corresponds to TRBD2 (6 bases). Germline V gene sequence: CDR1 SEHNR, CDR2 FQNEAQ (reference sequence). V gave up 5 bases and J gave up 4 bases, with 17 bases separating them. This CDR3 is 16 amino acids long. The CDR3 DNA reads TGTGCCAGCAGCCCCATCGGGAGAAAGGGCACCGGGGAGCTGTTTTTT. It specifies CASSPIGRKGTGELFF.

The chain couples TRBV20-1 to TRBJ1-1; a possible D gene is TRBD1 (5 bases). CDR1 DFQATT and CDR2 SNEGSKA come from the germline V gene (reference sequence). There are 10 residues in the CDR3. V was pared by 3 bases and J by 10 bases, with 9 bases between. The CDR3 reads CSARGPGAFF. The CDR3 nucleotides read TGCAGTGCTAGGGGGCCGGGAGCTTTCTTT.

This clone has a single count. This chain joins TRBV6-5 and TRBJ1-1; D unclear. CDR3 length equals 13 residues. Deletions cut 3 bases from V and 0 bases from J, with 5 bases between. Germline CDR1 MNHEY, CDR2 SVGAGI. This CDR3 is CASSYAVNTEAFF. CDR3 nucleotide sequence: TGTGCCAGCAGTTATGCGGTGAACACTGAAGCTTTCTTT.

The chain combines TRBV9 with TRBJ2-2, with TRBD2 matching 8 bases. The CDR3 has 16 amino acids. The germline gives CDR1 SGDLS, CDR2 YYNGEE. J gave up 9 bases and V 0 bases, and 10 bases lay outside the gene matches. CDR3 protein: CASSVGVRTSSWELFF. Here the CDR3 DNA reads TGTGCCAGCAGCGTAGGAGTACGGACTAGCAGTTGGGAGCTGTTTTTT.

V is TRBV6-1 and J is TRBJ1-5; 7 nucleotides match TRBD1. CDR1 MNHNS and CDR2 SASEGT come from the germline V gene. V gave up 3 bases and J gave up 0 bases; unmatched junction bases: 8. The CDR3 loop spans 17 amino acids. The CDR3 spells CASSDPTGVNSNQPQHF. CDR3 sequence (DNA): TGTGCCAGCAGTGATCCCACAGGGGTTAATAGCAATCAGCCCCAGCATTTT.

The V and J genes are TRBV5-5 and TRBJ2-7; no definite D call. Looked up from germline, CDR1 is SGHKS and CDR2 is YYEKEE (reference sequence). This CDR3 is built from 12 residues. V was cut by 0 bases and J by 4 bases, with 5 bases left in between. This CDR3 is CASSLVGYEQYF. The CDR3 nucleotides read TGTGCCAGCAGCTTGGTCGGGTACGAGCAGTACTTC.

The chain recombines TRBV7-6 with TRBJ2-7; possible D gene TRBD1, 5 bases. Germline assignment: CDR1 SGHVS and CDR2 FNYEAQ. The CDR3 is made up of 16 amino acids. V was cut by 1 base and J by 3 bases, with 16 bases left in between. The CDR3 is CASSLGDSILSYEQYF. For the CDR3, the DNA is TGTGCCAGCAGCTTAGGTGACAGCATACTAAGCTACGAGCAGTACTTC.

The chain links TRBV6-2 or TRBV6-3 to TRBJ1-2; D is ambiguous. Germline assignment: CDR1 MNHEY and CDR2 SVGEGT. The V end lost 0 bases, the J end lost 7 bases, and 9 bases lay between the germline ends. CDR3 length equals 13 residues. The CDR3 region is CASSYSGGSGYTF. In nucleotides, the CDR3 is TGTGCCAGCAGTTACTCAGGAGGGTCTGGCTACACCTTC.

This rearrangement joins TRBV5-5 to TRBJ2-1; possibly TRBD2 for D (7 bases). The germline V gene has CDR1 SGHKS and CDR2 YYEKEE (reference sequence). There are 11 residues in the CDR3. V lost 6 bases to trimming and J lost 9 bases, with 10 bases between them. The CDR3 loop reads CASIAGAEQFF. The CDR3 coding sequence is TGTGCCAGCATTGCGGGGGCTGAGCAGTTCTTC.

The chain has TRBV12-3 or TRBV12-4 and TRBJ1-5, with D possibly being TRBD1 (6 bases). V was clipped by 6 bases and J by 4 bases, with 10 bases between them. The CDR3 spans 13 residues. The CDR3 protein is CASSKTGNQPQHF. CDR3 bases: TGTGCCAGCAGCAAGACAGGTAATCAGCCCCAGCATTTT.

The chain employs TRBV9 and TRBJ2-4, with a possible D match to TRBD2 (5 bases). V lost 0 bases and J lost 9, with 16 bases in between. CDR1 is SGDLS and CDR2 is YYNGEE in the germline V gene. CDR3 length: 15 residues. The CDR3, as DNA: TGTGCCAGCAGCGTAGAAGAAGGGAGAATCGGCATTCAGTACTTC. Protein sequence: CASSVEEGRIGIQYF.

The chain joins TRBV10-3 to TRBJ2-3; no reliable D call. V was pared by 0 bases and J by 6 bases, with 7 bases between. Germline assignment: CDR1 ENHRY and CDR2 SYGVKD. There are 13 residues in the CDR3. CDR3 DNA: TGTGCCATCAGTGAGTCTCCCCTCGATACGCAGTATTTT. It encodes CAISESPLDTQYF.

This rearrangement joins TRBV7-2 to TRBJ2-7, with TRBD2 matching over 7 bases. J lost 6 bases, V lost 6 bases, and 11 bases had no gene match. The CDR3 loop spans 14 amino acids. Germline loops: CDR1 SGHTA, CDR2 FQGNSA. The DNA for the CDR3 is TGTGCCAGCAGGGCGCGGGGGTTGGGGAGCGAGCAGTACTTC. It is translated as CASRARGLGSEQYF.

The table lists this clone with a few counts. This chain links TRBV25-1 with TRBJ1-2, with unresolved D. This CDR3 is 15 amino acids long. V shed 3 bases and J shed 4 bases, with 15 bases lying between them. Looked up from germline, CDR1 is MGHDK and CDR2 is SYGVNS. CDR3 sequence: CASSDRLLGGYGYTF. The CDR3 nucleotides read TGTGCCAGCAGTGACCGCCTTTTAGGAGGCTATGGCTACACCTTC.

The chain carries TRBV6-2 or TRBV6-3 and TRBJ2-1; D ambiguous. V was cut by 4 bases and J by 4 bases, with 14 bases left in between. This CDR3 is 15 amino acids long. Germline V CDR1 and CDR2: MNHEY, SVGEGT. CDR3 in amino acids: CASSFGGNGYNEQFF. The CDR3 nucleotides read TGTGCCAGCAGTTTCGGCGGAAATGGGTACAATGAGCAGTTCTTC.

This rearrangement joins TRBV27 to TRBJ2-7; 7 bases line up with TRBD1. There are 19 residues in the CDR3. V trimming: 1 base; J trimming: 0 bases; junction bases outside the gene matches: 15. Looked up from germline, CDR1 is MNHEY and CDR2 is SMNVEV (reference sequence). For the CDR3, the DNA is TGTGCCAGCAGTTTATTATCCCCGGCTTTAGGGGGCGTCTCCTACGAGCAGTACTTC. Amino acids: CASSLLSPALGGVSYEQYF.

V and J are TRBV19 and TRBJ1-5, with 10 bases identical to TRBD1. Trimming cost V 11 bases and J 2 bases; bases outside gene matches: 6. Germline assignment: CDR1 LNHDA and CDR2 SQIVND (reference sequence). The CDR3 has 14 residues. DNA for the CDR3: TGTGCCGTTTCCGGGACAGGGGGCAATCAGCCCCAGCATTTT. Translating gives CAVSGTGGNQPQHF.

J is TRBJ2-3 and V is TRBV2; the match to TRBD2 covers 8 bases. CDR3 length equals 18 residues. The germline gives CDR1 SNHLY, CDR2 FYNNEI. The J segment lost 1 base and the V segment lost 1 base, leaving 10 bases of the junction unmatched. The CDR3 here is CASSEGPFSGDGTDTQYF. DNA of the CDR3: TGTGCCAGCAGTGAAGGGCCATTTAGCGGGGACGGCACAGATACGCAGTATTTT.

The chain recombines TRBV6-5 with TRBJ2-7; possible D gene TRBD2, 5 bases. V lost 7 bases to trimming and J lost 4 bases, with 11 bases between them. The germline gives CDR1 MNHEY, CDR2 SVGAGI. This CDR3 is 12 amino acids long. The chain's CDR3 is CASIREGYEQYF. DNA for the CDR3: TGTGCCAGCATCCGGGAAGGATACGAGCAGTACTTC.

The chain recombines TRBV7-2 with TRBJ2-4, with 9 bases lining up with TRBD1. This CDR3 is built from 13 residues. Trimming took 3 bases from V and 8 from J; bases not matched to a gene: 2. The germline V gene encodes CDR1 SGHTA and CDR2 FQGNSA. The CDR3 DNA reads TGTGCCAGCAGCTTCGGGGACAGGGACATTCAGTACTTC. Amino acids: CASSFGDRDIQYF. Variable domain in full (rest from reference TRBV7-2 and TRBJ2-4): GAGVSQSPSNKVTEKGKDVELRCDPISGHTALYWYRQSLGQGLEFLIYFQGNSAPDKSGLPSDRFSAERTGGSVSTLTIQRTQQEDSAVYLCASSFGDRDIQYFGAGTRLSVL.

This clone was seen a few times. The identical CDR3 is also encoded by other nucleotide sequences in the sample. V is TRBV7-2 and J is TRBJ2-7; 7 nucleotides line up with TRBD1. Germline trimming cut 1 base from V and 1 base from J; bases unmatched to any gene: 1. Germline V CDR1 and CDR2: SGHTA, FQGNSA. This CDR3 is 14 amino acids long. The CDR3 loop reads CASSLVGQSYEQYF. The CDR3 DNA follows: TGTGCCAGCAGCTTAGTGGGACAGTCCTACGAGCAGTACTTC.

The chain links TRBV6-1 to TRBJ2-7; TRBD1 is a possible D gene (6 bases). From germline, CDR1 is MNHNS and CDR2 SASEGT. The CDR3 loop spans 14 amino acids. The V end lost 1 base, the J end lost 7 bases, and 14 bases lay between the germline ends. Here the CDR3 DNA reads TGTGCCAGCAGTGAAGTGGCAGGGGTACGGGAGCAGTACTTC. This codes for CASSEVAGVREQYF.

The chain links TRBV5-4 to TRBJ1-2, with TRBD1 as a possible D gene (5 bases). The CDR3 consists of 12 residues. Trimming pared 4 bases from V and 4 bases from J, leaving 8 bases between. Germline V gives CDR1 SGHNT, CDR2 YYREEE (reference sequence). The CDR3 DNA follows: TGTGCCAGCAGCACAGGTGGCTATGGCTACACCTTC. This encodes CASSTGGYGYTF.

The CDR3 here is CASSVAGGTAWETQYF. The DNA of the CDR3 is TGTGCCAGCAGCGTAGCGGGGGGTACAGCGTGGGAGACCCAGTACTTC. V usage is TRBV9 and J usage is TRBJ2-5, with 7 bases identical to TRBD2. Germline loops: CDR1 SGDLS, CDR2 YYNGEE. Trimming cost V 0 bases and J 5 bases; bases outside gene matches: 10. This CDR3 region has 16 residues.

The chain uses TRBV9 and TRBJ1-5; 8 bases agree with TRBD1. CDR3 size: 14 residues. With V trimmed by 2 bases and J by 8 bases, 6 bases remained unmatched. CDR1 and CDR2 from the germline V gene are SGDLS and YYNGEE. The CDR3 nucleotides are TGTGCCAGCAGCGTGGGACAGGAGGGAAAGCCCCAGCATTTT. It specifies CASSVGQEGKPQHF.

This rearrangement joins TRBV9 to TRBJ2-3; maybe TRBD2 (5 bases). In germline, CDR1 is SGDLS, CDR2 YYNGEE. Trimming stripped 3 bases from V and 0 bases from J, with 8 bases between. The CDR3 loop spans 14 amino acids. The CDR3, as DNA: TGTGCCAGCAGCGAAGCGGTAAGCACAGATACGCAGTATTTT. This codes for CASSEAVSTDTQYF.